These 21 T cell receptor beta chains share one sample of origin, sequenced in a study of control samples from healthy donors and cancer patients (TCRdb year 2020). The receptor library was made with the immunoSEQ multiplex PCR assay. TCRdb re-hosts the immuneACCESS table, in-frame sequences only. Its copies lack some clones; in the studies checked, an unresolved V gene accounts for under half of them, and the cause for the rest is not known. This sample is represented by roughly 100,000 clones; about 80% of them were singletons. The top ten clonotypes cover about 12% of the sample. Sequenced material: blood. These receptors were collected from a woman aged 50 to 65 in good health.

The chain carries TRBV5-6 and TRBJ2-7, with 11 bases that match TRBD2. Trimming cost V 2 bases and J 3 bases; bases outside gene matches: 7. The germline CDR1 and CDR2 sequences are SGHDT and YYEEEE. The CDR3 consists of 16 residues. CDR3: CASSFRPGTSGYEQYF. The CDR3 DNA sequence: TGTGCCAGCAGCTTTCGCCCCGGGACTAGCGGCTACGAGCAGTACTTC. Filled out from reference TRBV5-6 and TRBJ2-7, the complete variable domain reads DAGVTQSPTHLIKTRGQQVTLRCSPKSGHDTVSWYQQALGQGPQFIFQYYEEEERQRGNFPDRFSGHQFPNYSSELNVNALLLGDSALYLCASSFRPGTSGYEQYFGPGTRLTVT.

This chain connects TRBV7-2 to TRBJ2-7; 7 bases align to TRBD2. This CDR3 contains 17 residues. Trimming removed 1 base from V and 5 bases from J; junction bases left unmatched: 14. Germline CDR1 and CDR2: SGHTA and FQGNSA. The CDR3 DNA follows: TGTGCCAGCAGCTTAGAACTAGCGAGAATATCATTCCACGAGCAGTACTTC. As protein: CASSLELARISFHEQYF.

The CDR3 loop is CASKWGQINEKLFF. The CDR3 coding sequence is TGTGCCAGCAAATGGGGACAGATAAATGAAAAACTGTTTTTT. The chain carries TRBV11-3 and TRBJ1-4, with TRBD1 identical over 7 bases. The CDR3 loop spans 14 amino acids. Losses at the gene ends were 7 bases for V and 5 bases for J; bases not matched to a gene: 7. Looked up from germline, CDR1 is SGHNT and CDR2 is YENEEA. The entire variable domain, with the rest obtained from reference TRBV11-3 and TRBJ1-4, is as follows: EAGVVQSPRYKIIEKKQPVAFWCNPISGHNTLYWYLQNLGQGPELLIRYENEEAVDDSQLPKDRFSAERLKGVDSTLKIQPAELGDSAVYLCASKWGQINEKLFFGSGTQLSVL.

This clone was recorded only once. The V gene is TRBV3-1 (or the pseudogene TRBV3-2), the J gene TRBJ2-5; 12 positions agree with TRBD2. With 4 bases clipped from V and 5 bases from J, the junction kept 5 bases outside the gene matches. Germline-derived CDR1 and CDR2 are LGHDT and YNNKEL (reference sequence). This CDR3 spans 15 amino acids. CDR3 sequence (DNA): TGTGCCAGCAGCCCCGGACTAGCGGGATACGAGACCCAGTACTTC. As protein: CASSPGLAGYETQYF.

CDR3 amino acids: CSVDPDRLGVTQYF. CDR3 nucleotide sequence: TGCAGCGTCGACCCGGACAGGCTCGGGGTGACCCAGTACTTC. V gene TRBV29-1 combines with J gene TRBJ2-5; 7 bases fit TRBD1. Trimming removed 6 bases from V and 7 bases from J; junction bases left unmatched: 14. The CDR3 has 14 amino acids. Germline CDR1 is SQVTM and CDR2 is ANQGSEA. The full variable domain, its missing parts supplied by reference TRBV29-1 and TRBJ2-5, is SAVISQKPSRDICQRGTSLTIQCQVDSQVTMMFWYRQQPGQSLTLIATANQGSEATYESGFVIDKFPISRPNLTFSTLTVSNMSPEDSSIYLCSVDPDRLGVTQYFGPGTRLLVL.

The chain uses TRBV7-2 and TRBJ1-5; D might be TRBD1 (6 bases). The V gene lost 6 bases and the J gene lost 3 bases, with 9 bases spanning the gap. CDR1 and CDR2 (germline): SGHTA, FQGNSA. This CDR3 region has 13 residues. This CDR3 reads CASRGQFNQPQHF. CDR3 sequence (DNA): TGTGCCAGCAGAGGACAGTTCAATCAGCCCCAGCATTTT.

A word on this clone: The junction does not match germline at one end; this may be a read error. This chain connects TRBV15 to TRBJ2-1; D gene ambiguous. The CDR3 loop spans 12 amino acids. From germline, CDR1 is LNHNV and CDR2 YYDKDF (reference sequence). CDR3 sequence reads: CATGRSFNEQFF. The CDR3 DNA sequence: TGTGCCACCGGTCGGTCCTTCAATGAGCAGTTCTTC.

The chain recombines TRBV30 with TRBJ2-3; D remains ambiguous. Germline values: CDR1 GTSNPN, CDR2 SVGIG (reference sequence). Trimming stripped 5 bases from V and 0 bases from J, with 12 bases between. CDR3 size: 14 residues. CDR3 protein: CAWAVGESTDTQYF. The DNA for the CDR3 is TGTGCCTGGGCTGTCGGAGAAAGCACAGATACGCAGTATTTT.

This sequence joins TRBV5-6 and TRBJ2-2, with 8 bases aligning to TRBD1. Germline V gene sequence: CDR1 SGHDT, CDR2 YYEEEE. V gave up 6 bases and J gave up 7 bases; unmatched junction bases: 8. The CDR3 is 14 residues long. Here the CDR3 reads CASNQQGVNGELFF. The CDR3 nucleotides are TGTGCCAGCAACCAACAGGGGGTTAACGGGGAGCTGTTTTTT.

Concerning this clone: The junction shows a germline mismatch at one end, possibly a read error. This chain uses TRBV19 with TRBJ2-2, with 8 bases lining up with TRBD2. CDR1 and CDR2 (germline): LNHDA, SQIVND (reference sequence). The CDR3 loop spans 16 amino acids. DNA for the CDR3: TGTGCTAGTACCGACGGGGGGGGAGGTAGCACCGGGGAGCTGTTTTTT. Protein: CASTDGGGGSTGELFF.

The CDR3 region is CASSTLQGPVEKLFF. In nucleotides, the CDR3 is TGTGCCAGTAGTACCCTACAGGGGCCGGTCGAAAAACTGTTTTTT. The chain joins TRBV19 to TRBJ1-4, with TRBD1 matching over 7 bases. From germline, CDR1 is LNHDA and CDR2 SQIVND (reference sequence). The CDR3 loop spans 15 amino acids. With V trimmed by 4 bases and J by 8 bases, 10 bases remained unmatched.

The chain is built from TRBV28 and TRBJ1-2; 8 bases fit TRBD1. Trimming took 3 bases from V and 5 from J; bases not matched to a gene: 2. The CDR3 has 13 residues. Germline lookup yields CDR1 MDHEN and CDR2 SYDVKM. For the CDR3, the DNA is TGTGCCAGCAGTTTCGGACAGGGTTATGGCTACACCTTC. Amino acids: CASSFGQGYGYTF.

The rearrangement uses TRBV28 and TRBJ1-6, with D hard to call. Germline lookup yields CDR1 MDHEN and CDR2 SYDVKM. This CDR3 is 13 amino acids long. Trimming cost V 11 bases and J 0 bases, with 8 bases left between them. CDR3 residues: CAEGSSYNSPLHF. DNA for the CDR3: TGTGCCGAAGGGAGCTCCTATAATTCACCCCTCCACTTT.

This rearrangement joins TRBV28 to TRBJ1-2; 7 bases fit TRBD1. The CDR3 contains 14 residues. CDR1 and CDR2 from the germline V gene are MDHEN and SYDVKM. Germline trimming cut 7 bases from V and 3 bases from J; bases unmatched to any gene: 8. For the CDR3, the DNA is TGTGCCAGCAAGATAATTGGACAGGACTATGGCTACACCTTC. This translates into CASKIIGQDYGYTF.

This clone was seen more than once but under ten times. J is TRBJ2-1 and V is TRBV14, with 8 bases aligning to TRBD2. This CDR3 contains 19 residues. The germline V gene has CDR1 SGHDN and CDR2 FVKESK. The J segment lost 4 bases and the V segment lost 0 bases, leaving 14 bases of the junction unmatched. The CDR3 sequence is CASSQDSLAGGILYNEQFF. CDR3 nucleotide sequence: TGTGCCAGCAGCCAAGATTCCCTAGCGGGTGGGATACTATACAATGAGCAGTTCTTC.

The J gene is TRBJ1-2, the V gene TRBV30; D is undetermined. Deletions cut 1 base from V and 8 bases from J, with 14 bases between. This CDR3 spans 13 amino acids. CDR1 GTSNPN and CDR2 SVGIG come from the germline V gene (reference sequence). CDR3 sequence reads: CAWSAGWAWGYTF. In nucleotides, the CDR3 is TGTGCCTGGAGTGCGGGGTGGGCATGGGGCTACACCTTC.

The chain combines TRBV29-1 with TRBJ1-4, with D perhaps matching TRBD1 (5 bases). The CDR3 contains 15 residues. Germline lookup yields CDR1 SQVTM and CDR2 ANQGSEA. With 8 bases removed from V and 7 bases from J, the gap between germline ends came to 23 bases. The CDR3 bases are TGCAGCTTTAAGAAGGGGTCGGGGATCGGTGAAAAACTGTTTTTT. It encodes CSFKKGSGIGEKLFF.

The chain joins TRBV28 to TRBJ1-1, with D maybe TRBD1 (6 bases). Germline assignment: CDR1 MDHEN and CDR2 SYDVKM. CDR3 length: 16 amino acids. Deletions cut 3 bases from V and 4 bases from J, with 18 bases between. The chain's CDR3 is CASSFPFKGTTTEAFF. CDR3 nucleotide sequence: TGTGCCAGCAGTTTCCCATTCAAAGGGACAACCACTGAAGCTTTCTTT.

The chain has TRBV28 and TRBJ1-5; no firm D call. This CDR3 is 18 amino acids long. Trimming removed 5 bases at V and 1 base at J, with 21 bases between. Germline CDR1 and CDR2: MDHEN and SYDVKM. The CDR3 region has the DNA TGTGCCAGCAGTATTAACAAGTTTGGGGTAATGAGCAATCAGCCCCAGCATTTT. It specifies CASSINKFGVMSNQPQHF. Full variable domain (missing parts from reference TRBV28 and TRBJ1-5): DVKVTQSSRYLVKRTGEKVFLECVQDMDHENMFWYRQDPGLGLRLIYFSYDVKMKEKGDIPEGYSVSREKKERFSLILESASTNQTSMYLCASSINKFGVMSNQPQHFGDGTRLSIL.

The chain carries TRBV7-8 and TRBJ1-5; D may be TRBD1 (6 bases). Germline lookup yields CDR1 SGHVS and CDR2 FQNEAQ. This CDR3 is built from 16 residues. The germline V and J ends were trimmed by 3 bases and 1 base, with 13 bases remaining between them. This chain's CDR3 is CASSLMDGQSNQPQHF. DNA of the CDR3: TGTGCCAGCAGCTTGATGGATGGACAGAGCAATCAGCCCCAGCATTTT. The entire variable domain, with the rest obtained from reference TRBV7-8 and TRBJ1-5, is as follows: GAGVSQSPRYKVAKRGQDVALRCDPISGHVSLFWYQQALGQGPEFLTYFQNEAQLDKSGLPSDRFFAERPEGSVSTLKIQRTQQEDSAVYLCASSLMDGQSNQPQHFGDGTRLSIL.

V gene TRBV11-1 combines with J gene TRBJ1-2; D is undetermined. The germline gives CDR1 SGHAT, CDR2 FQDESV (reference sequence). V dropped 5 bases and J dropped 3 bases, with 10 bases sitting between them. The CDR3 loop spans 13 amino acids. CDR3 sequence (DNA): TGTGCCAGCAGCCCCGGGGAGGACTATGGCTACACCTTC. It encodes CASSPGEDYGYTF.